Below are 9 T cell receptor beta chains sequenced from a single sample in a study of T cell responses to AZD1222 COVID-19 vaccine. Data came from immunoSEQ multiplex PCR; TCRdb stores just in-frame clones and leaves some out. The sample includes approximately 150,000 clones, around 87% of them seen just once. Sequences were derived from peripheral blood, sampled on day 0 of AZD1222 vaccination. These receptors were obtained from an adult in good health.

This clone was detected once. The rearrangement joins TRBV6-1 to TRBJ1-5; D perhaps matches TRBD1 (5 bases). V lost 3 bases and J lost 3, with 15 bases in between. Germline CDR1 MNHNS, CDR2 SASEGT. CDR3 length: 16 amino acids. CDR3 in DNA: TGTGCCAGCAGTGATGGGCCAGGGAGGGACAATCAGCCCCAGCATTTT. Encoded protein: CASSDGPGRDNQPQHF.

This rearrangement joins TRBV7-8 to TRBJ2-7; D not resolved. The germline V gene has CDR1 SGHVS and CDR2 FQNEAQ. The CDR3 contains 12 residues. The V end lost 4 bases, the J end lost 2 bases, and 6 bases lay between the germline ends. In DNA form, the CDR3 reads TGTGCCAGCAGCTCATATACCTACGAGCAGTACTTC. It translates to CASSSYTYEQYF.

V is TRBV4-1 and J is TRBJ2-7; D is unresolved. Germline values: CDR1 MGHRA, CDR2 YSYEKL. CDR3 length: 13 residues. Between the trimmed V and J ends, which lost 1 base and 0 bases, there was a span of 4 bases. CDR3 nucleotides: TGCGCCAGCAGCCAAGGCCTCTCCTACGAGCAGTACTTC. It codes for CASSQGLSYEQYF.

The chain links TRBV5-1 to TRBJ2-3; 7 bases map to TRBD2. CDR1 is SGHRS, CDR2 YFSETQ, per germline. The CDR3 is made up of 15 amino acids. V lost 3 bases, J lost 0 bases, and 4 bases stayed unmatched. The CDR3 region is CASSWVSGSTDTQYF. CDR3 sequence (DNA): TGCGCCAGCAGCTGGGTTAGCGGGAGCACAGATACGCAGTATTTT.

This clone has just a few counts. The gene calls are TRBV11-2 and TRBJ2-7; a weak D match, TRBD1 (6 bases). The V end lost 1 base, the J end lost 8 bases, and 21 bases lay between the germline ends. The germline gives CDR1 SGHAT, CDR2 FQNNGV. The CDR3 totals 16 residues. CDR3 sequence: CASSLGVGNRVPKQYF. CDR3 nucleotide sequence: TGTGCCAGCAGCTTAGGTGTTGGGAACAGGGTTCCGAAGCAGTACTTC. The whole variable domain, filled in from reference TRBV11-2 and TRBJ2-7, reads EAGVAQSPRYKIIEKRQSVAFWCNPISGHATLYWYQQILGQGPKLLIQFQNNGVVDDSQLPKDRFSAERLKGVDSTLKIQPAKLEDSAVYLCASSLGVGNRVPKQYFGPGTRLTVT.

The chain links TRBV7-9 to TRBJ1-5, with a weak D call TRBD1 (5 bases). Germline V gene data show CDR1 as SEHNR and CDR2 as FQNEAQ (reference sequence). Deletions cut 6 bases from V and 4 bases from J, with 7 bases between. This CDR3 contains 12 residues. CDR3 coding DNA: TGTGCCAGCAGTGAGGGGAATCAGCCCCAGCATTTT. This translates into CASSEGNQPQHF.

The V and J genes are TRBV7-9 and TRBJ2-1, with D perhaps given as TRBD1 or TRBD2 (6 bases each). V lost 4 bases to trimming and J lost 8 bases, with 18 bases between them. The CDR3 spans 15 residues. Germline-derived CDR1 and CDR2 are SEHNR and FQNEAQ (reference sequence). In DNA form, the CDR3 reads TGTGCCAGCAGCTCGTCGAAGGGGGGATGGGATGAGCAGTTCTTC. Translated, it gives CASSSSKGGWDEQFF.

The chain joins TRBV3-1 (or the pseudogene TRBV3-2) to TRBJ1-1; D is undetermined. Trimming left V 2 bases short and J 4 bases short, with 17 bases between. Germline lookup yields CDR1 LGHDT and CDR2 YNNKEL (reference sequence). This CDR3 contains 16 residues. This CDR3 reads CASSQIQGLMGTEAFF. The CDR3 bases are TGTGCCAGCAGCCAAATCCAAGGGTTGATGGGCACTGAAGCTTTCTTT.

The rearrangement links TRBV4-1 to TRBJ2-7; TRBD2 agrees at 10 bases. The CDR3 extends over 15 amino acids. J gave up 0 bases and V 5 bases, and 4 bases lay outside the gene matches. Germline CDR1 and CDR2: MGHRA and YSYEKL. This CDR3 reads CASSTRTSGSYEQYF. CDR3 DNA sequence: TGCGCCAGCAGCACCCGGACTAGCGGCTCCTACGAGCAGTACTTC.